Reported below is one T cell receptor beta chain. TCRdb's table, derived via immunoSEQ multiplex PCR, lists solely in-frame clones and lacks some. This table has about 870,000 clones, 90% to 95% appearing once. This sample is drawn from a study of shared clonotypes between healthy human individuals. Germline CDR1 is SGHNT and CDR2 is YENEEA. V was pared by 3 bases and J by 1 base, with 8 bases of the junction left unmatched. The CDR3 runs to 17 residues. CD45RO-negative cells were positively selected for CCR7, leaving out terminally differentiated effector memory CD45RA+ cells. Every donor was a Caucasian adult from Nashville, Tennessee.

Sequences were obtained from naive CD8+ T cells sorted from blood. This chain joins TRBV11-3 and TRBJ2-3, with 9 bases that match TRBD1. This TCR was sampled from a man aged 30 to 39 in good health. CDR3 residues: CASSLPLDRGGTDTQYF. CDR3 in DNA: TGTGCCAGCAGCTTGCCCCTGGACAGGGGAGGCACAGATACGCAGTATTTT.